This T cell receptor (beta chain) was captured in a study of blood T cell repertoires in COVID-19. Study context: Sites across the United States, Italy and Spain contributed samples from acute and convalescent COVID-19. Sources were T cells, B-cell-depleted T cells, or PBMCs; the material itself was cDNA or gDNA.

The authors' processing: Estimation of nucleated cell counts was performed using reference gene primer amplification. Some clones are missing from TCRdb's copy, which holds only in-frame ones; the method was immunoSEQ multiplex PCR. D and trimming come from the DNA, and the V and J calls and clone size come from that table. This sample has 200,000 to 250,000 clones; 80% to 95% occur once, and the top ten carry 0.82%. With 3 bases removed from V and 6 bases from J, the gap between germline ends came to 12 bases. The CDR3 consists of 13 residues. This sequence joins TRBV12-3 or TRBV12-4 and TRBJ2-7; D not certain. This receptor was identified in a man in his fifties or sixties with COVID-19, enrolled during active disease. Sequences were obtained from peripheral blood. The CDR3 here is CASSFSGASEQYF. The CDR3 DNA follows: TGTGCCAGCAGTTTTTCCGGTGCTTCCGAGCAGTACTTC.